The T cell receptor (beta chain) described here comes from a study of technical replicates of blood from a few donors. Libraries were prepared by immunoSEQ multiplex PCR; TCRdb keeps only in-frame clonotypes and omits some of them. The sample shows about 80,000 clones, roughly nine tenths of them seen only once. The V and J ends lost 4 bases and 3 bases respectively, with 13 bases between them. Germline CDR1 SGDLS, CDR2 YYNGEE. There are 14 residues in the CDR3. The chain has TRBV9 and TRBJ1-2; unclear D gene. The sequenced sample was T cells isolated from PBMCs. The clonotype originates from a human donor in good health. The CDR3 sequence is CASSPNPRDYGYTF. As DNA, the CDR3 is TGTGCCAGCAGCCCAAACCCTCGGGACTATGGCTACACCTTC.